The rows below give T cell receptor beta chains drawn from one sample of a study of cytomegalovirus exposure and HLA in healthy donors. The assay was immunoSEQ multiplex PCR, and TCRdb's table has in-frame clones only and misses some. The sample yields some 170,000 clones, roughly 90% seen once. Sample: PBMCs. Every receptor here comes from a woman between 25 and 40 years old in good health and CMV-seronegative. Both conserved end residues are part of each CDR3. The D gene is left open where the match is weak. Clone size, where shown, is once, few, many, or a class for clones that have expanded.

>.|16|.|TRBV6-7|TRBJ1-1
CASSYSTALWNTEAFF
TGTGCCAGCAGTTACTCGACGGCATTGTGGAACACTGAAGCTTTCTTT
>TRBD2|12|.|TRBV15|TRBJ2-1
CATSSRAGGPFF
TGTGCCACCAGCAGCCGAGCGGGGGGCCCCTTCTTC
>.|15|.|TRBV5-6|TRBJ1-1
CASSSEGGHGTEAFF
TGTGCCAGCAGCTCGGAAGGGGGGCACGGCACTGAAGCTTTCTTT
>.|14|.|TRBV11-2|TRBJ2-2
CASTPGAEGGELFF
TGTGCCAGCACCCCGGGAGCAGAGGGCGGGGAGCTGTTTTTT
>TRBD1|15|.|TRBV27|TRBJ1-5
CASSADRDFNQPQHF
TGTGCCAGCAGTGCGGACAGGGACTTCAATCAGCCCCAGCATTTT
>TRBD1|13|.|TRBV6-1|TRBJ2-7
CASNRQGGYEQYF
TGTGCCAGCAACCGACAGGGTGGCTACGAGCAGTACTTC
>.|13|once|TRBV15|TRBJ1-1
CATSRPDWTEAFF
TGTGCCACCAGCAGACCCGACTGGACTGAAGCTTTCTTT
>.|13|.|TRBV5-1|TRBJ1-1
CASSLQGNTEAFF
TGCGCCAGCAGCTTGCAGGGGAACACTGAAGCTTTCTTT
>TRBD2|17|.|TRBV11-2|TRBJ2-2
CASSLVPLAANTGELFF
TGTGCCAGCAGCTTAGTGCCCCTAGCGGCGAACACCGGGGAGCTGTTTTTT
>TRBD2|14|.|TRBV7-3|TRBJ2-1
CASSTGLDRNEQFF
TGTGCCAGCAGCACGGGACTAGATAGGAATGAGCAGTTCTTC
>.|12|.|TRBV28|TRBJ1-5
CASSFTYQPQHF
TGTGCCAGCAGTTTTACCTATCAGCCCCAGCATTTT
>TRBD1|15|.|TRBV18|TRBJ1-5
CASSSSGTADQPQHF
TGTGCCAGCTCATCTTCCGGGACAGCAGATCAGCCCCAGCATTTT
>.|13|few|TRBV7-2|TRBJ1-2
CASSLDTYYGYTF
TGTGCCAGCAGCTTAGACACTTACTATGGCTACACCTTC
>.|12|.|TRBV7-9|TRBJ1-2
CASSLNGARYTF
TGTGCCAGCAGCTTAAATGGGGCGAGATACACCTTC
>.|16|.|TRBV7-9|TRBJ2-7
CASSHSSGVRLYEQYF
TGTGCCAGCAGTCACTCGTCAGGTGTGAGGCTCTACGAGCAGTACTTC
>.|11|.|TRBV29-1|TRBJ2-3
CSVGSTDTQYF
TGCAGCGTTGGGAGCACAGATACGCAGTATTTT
>.|14|few|TRBV5-1|TRBJ2-7
CASSTGRPPHEQYF
TGCGCCAGCAGTACAGGGCGACCTCCCCACGAGCAGTACTTC
>TRBD1|15|.|TRBV6-6|TRBJ2-1
CASGSGQGARNEQFF
TGTGCCAGCGGGTCCGGACAGGGGGCACGCAATGAGCAGTTCTTC
>TRBD1|14|.|TRBV18|TRBJ1-5
CASSPGDREQPQHF
TGTGCCAGCTCACCAGGGGACAGGGAACAGCCCCAGCATTTT
>.|17|once|TRBV5-1|TRBJ2-7
CASSSQSASFPSYEQYF
TGCGCCAGCAGCTCACAAAGTGCTAGCTTCCCCTCCTACGAGCAGTACTTC
>.|12|.|TRBV7-2|TRBJ1-3
CASSFTGNTIYF
TGTGCCAGCAGCTTCACTGGAAACACCATATATTTT
>.|13|once|TRBV6-1|TRBJ2-7
CASSGGTSYEQYF
TGTGCCAGCAGTGGAGGGACAAGCTACGAGCAGTATTTC
>.|11|.|TRBV6-5|TRBJ2-7
CASREGNEQYF
TGTGCCAGCAGAGAAGGGAACGAGCAGTACTTC
>.|13|.|TRBV19|TRBJ1-5
CASSIDGSQPQHF
TGTGCCAGTAGTATAGATGGCAGCCAGCCCCAGCATTTT
>TRBD1|13|.|TRBV4-2|TRBJ1-3
CASSLGGSDTIYF
TGTGCCAGCAGCCTAGGGGGCTCGGACACCATATATTTT
>.|15|.|TRBV7-2|TRBJ1-1
CASGSGLQGNTEAFF
TGTGCCAGCGGTTCAGGACTACAGGGGAACACTGAAGCTTTCTTT
>.|14|.|TRBV4-1|TRBJ1-5
CASSQEYGNQPQHF
TGCGCCAGCAGCCAAGAGTATGGGAATCAGCCCCAGCATTTT
>TRBD2|18|.|TRBV5-1|TRBJ2-1
CASRTGLAGGTRYNEQFF
TGCGCCAGCCGGACGGGACTAGCGGGGGGGACTCGCTACAATGAGCAGTTCTTC
>.|16|.|TRBV5-6|TRBJ2-1
CASSLYGSSSVNEQFF
TGTGCCAGCAGCTTGTACGGGAGCTCCTCGGTCAATGAGCAGTTCTTC
>.|14|.|TRBV7-3|TRBJ2-2
CASSFGGRTGELFF
TGTGCCAGCAGCTTTGGGGGGCGCACCGGGGAGCTGTTTTTT
>TRBD2|16|.|TRBV9|TRBJ2-1
CASSPRVREGGNEQFF
TGTGCCAGCAGCCCGAGGGTTCGGGAGGGGGGGAATGAGCAGTTCTTC
>TRBD1|16|.|TRBV6-1|TRBJ2-1
CASSGTRSRGQGVKFF
TGTGCCAGCAGTGGAACCCGATCAAGGGGACAGGGGGTTAAGTTCTTC
>.|17|.|TRBV27|TRBJ1-6
CASSFGFSSSYNSPLHF
TGTGCCAGCAGTTTTGGATTTTCGAGCTCCTATAATTCACCCCTCCACTTT
>.|15|many|TRBV6-6|TRBJ1-3
CASSMPQGDGNTIYF
TGTGCCAGCAGTATGCCCCAGGGAGACGGAAACACCATATATTTT
>TRBD1|15|.|TRBV6-5|TRBJ2-6
CASSITGAGANVLTF
TGTGCCAGCAGTATTACAGGGGCAGGGGCCAACGTCCTGACTTTC
>.|14|.|TRBV19|TRBJ1-5
CASSSQGNNQPQHF
TGTGCCAGTAGTAGTCAGGGGAATAATCAGCCCCAGCATTTT
>TRBD1|15|.|TRBV14|TRBJ2-2
CASSQKMTGPGELFF
TGTGCCAGCAGCCAAAAAATGACAGGGCCCGGGGAGCTGTTTTTT